Given below is one T cell receptor (beta chain) in context. The sample comes from a study of blood T cell repertoires in COVID-19. Methods used by the authors: By means of reference gene primer amplification, nucleated cell counts were estimated. Clones were read by immunoSEQ multiplex PCR, and TCRdb kept only the in-frame ones, dropping some. V, J and clone size are taken as reported in that table, and D and trimming were inferred from the DNA itself. The sample has about 220,000 clones; about 80% are singletons. The CDR3 totals 15 residues. Unmatched junction bases numbered 8, after V lost 2 bases and J lost 4 bases. The V gene's germline CDR1 is SGHRS and CDR2 YFSETQ.

V gene TRBV5-1 combines with J gene TRBJ2-7; 8 nucleotides agree with TRBD2. Specimen: peripheral blood. The sequence came from a woman aged 30 to 39 who had recovered from COVID-19. The CDR3 nucleotides read TGCGCCAGCAGCTTTACAGCTAGCGGGCGTTACGAGCAGTACTTC. Protein: CASSFTASGRYEQYF.